This TCR beta chain came from a study of T cells after yellow fever vaccination. Study overall: Preparation of the low-cell-number fractions used SMART-Seq v4 Ultra Low Input.

Study results and caveats: Secondary responses were weaker yet peaked faster, day 5 versus 15. The booster saw the reappearance of most primary-vaccination clones (roughly 95% CD4, 70% to 90% CD8). Overlap between CD4 and CD8 compartments was detected for a small share of clonotypes.

Per the germline V gene, CDR1 is LGHNA and CDR2 is YSLEER. The CDR3 totals 17 residues. The junction had 4 bases not matched to a gene; V was cut back by 2 bases and J by 0 bases. Each CDR3 protein is one row after TCRdb ran MiXCR on the 5' RACE reads. Of 150,000 to 200,000 distinct CDR3 sequences listed, approximately 6% are singletons. This clonotype was recorded many times. As yet, its antigen is unknown. Sequencing was performed on CD4+ T cells sorted from PBMCs, taken on the day of the first yellow fever vaccination. The V gene is TRBV4-3, the J gene TRBJ2-3, with 11 nucleotides matching TRBD2. This TCR derives from a man younger than 30 who received the YFV17D yellow fever vaccine. The CDR3 DNA follows: TGCGCCAGCAGCCAACTAGCGGGGGGACCTAGCACAGATACGCAGTATTTT. Its translation: CASSQLAGGPSTDTQYF.